This is a list of T cell receptor beta chains from one sample in a study of blood T cell repertoires in COVID-19. Sequenced by immunoSEQ multiplex PCR; TCRdb stores in-frame clones only, minus some. The table lists tens of thousands of clones, 90% to 95% of them singletons. Material: peripheral blood. The receptors derive from a man aged 45-60 years with active COVID-19. Each CDR3 is given with its conserved first and last residue. D genes are given only for firm matches. Clone size is given for some rows only: seen once, a few or many times, or a class if the clone is expanded.

V	size	D	J	CDR3	DNA
TRBV7-9	NA	NA	TRBJ1-2	CASSFEGNYGYTF	TGTGCCAGCAGCTTTGAGGGAAACTATGGCTACACCTTC
TRBV18	NA	TRBD1	TRBJ1-1	CASSQRQGGDTEAFF	TGTGCCAGCTCACAGAGACAGGGGGGGGACACTGAAGCTTTCTTT
TRBV2	NA	TRBD1	TRBJ2-7	CASPRDRANYEQYF	TGTGCCAGCCCTAGGGACAGAGCAAACTACGAGCAGTACTTC
TRBV6-6	few	NA	TRBJ1-1	CASRPDSNTEAFF	TGTGCCAGCAGACCCGACTCGAACACTGAAGCTTTCTTT
TRBV19	NA	NA	TRBJ1-5	CASSNQQGNQPQHF	TGTGCCAGTAGTAACCAACAGGGCAATCAGCCCCAGCATTTT
TRBV4-3	NA	NA	TRBJ2-7	CASSRGSSYEQYF	TGCGCCAGCAGTCGAGGTAGCTCCTACGAGCAGTACTTC
TRBV20-1	NA	TRBD2	TRBJ2-1	CSASVQRGVYNEQFF	TGCAGTGCTAGTGTGCAGCGGGGGGTTTACAATGAGCAGTTCTTC
TRBV18	NA	NA	TRBJ1-1	CASSPPSLRSNTEAFF	TGTGCCAGCTCACCACCGTCCCTCAGATCGAACACTGAAGCTTTCTTT
TRBV7-2	NA	NA	TRBJ2-5	CASSLGTGSKRETQYF	TGTGCCAGCAGCTTGGGAACGGGGTCCAAAAGGGAGACCCAGTACTTC
TRBV12-5	NA	TRBD2	TRBJ2-3	CASGSGLAGGRNTQYF	TGTGCTAGTGGTTCTGGACTAGCGGGGGGGCGAAATACGCAGTATTTT
TRBV18	NA	NA	TRBJ2-6	CASSLQGYSGANVLTF	TGTGCCAGCTCATTACAGGGTTACTCTGGGGCCAACGTCCTGACTTTC
TRBV9	NA	NA	TRBJ1-6	CASSPSLRDGSSYNSPLHF	TGTGCCAGCAGCCCGTCATTACGAGACGGGAGCTCCTATAATTCACCCCTCCACTTT
TRBV18	NA	NA	TRBJ1-2	CASSRTTRANYGYTF	TGTGCCAGCTCACGAACGACAAGAGCTAACTATGGCTACACCTTC
TRBV19	few	NA	TRBJ2-4	CASSISTDLAKNIQYF	TGTGCCAGTAGTATTTCGACAGATCTAGCCAAAAACATTCAGTACTTC
TRBV5-1	NA	NA	TRBJ1-2	CASSLDAGQGRSDTF	TGCGCCAGCAGCTTGGATGCGGGTCAGGGGAGAAGCGACACCTTC
TRBV24-1	NA	NA	TRBJ2-3	CATSDSFTDTQYF	TGTGCCACCAGTGATTCCTTCACAGATACGCAGTATTTT
TRBV20-1	NA	TRBD1	TRBJ2-5	CSASARGLETQYF	TGCAGTGCTAGTGCCAGGGGGCTAGAGACCCAGTACTTC
TRBV6-5	few	TRBD1	TRBJ1-2	CASSYERDRSMNGYTF	TGTGCCAGCAGTTACGAGCGGGACAGGTCTATGAATGGCTACACCTTC
TRBV19	NA	TRBD1	TRBJ1-5	CATGTGTYSNQPQHF	TGTGCCACCGGGACAGGAACTTATAGCAATCAGCCCCAGCATTTT
TRBV27	NA	TRBD1	TRBJ2-3	CASSPGQGRGTDTQYF	TGTGCCAGCAGTCCAGGACAGGGAAGAGGCACAGATACGCAGTATTTT
TRBV5-1	NA	NA	TRBJ2-5	CASSLVPGGLQETQYF	TGCGCCAGCAGCTTGGTTCCGGGGGGCCTTCAAGAGACCCAGTACTTC
TRBV25-1	once	TRBD1	TRBJ2-5	CASGETGSLEETQYF	TGTGCCAGCGGTGAGACAGGGTCCTTAGAAGAGACCCAGTACTTC
TRBV2	NA	NA	TRBJ2-5	CASSESWGLSETQYF	TGTGCCAGCAGTGAATCTTGGGGGCTTTCGGAGACCCAGTACTTC
TRBV2	few	NA	TRBJ1-5	CASSERGNQPQHF	TGTGCCAGCAGTGAAAGAGGGAATCAGCCCCAGCATTTT
TRBV5-1	NA	TRBD2	TRBJ2-7	CASSPGLAGIYEQYF	TGCGCCAGCAGCCCTGGACTAGCGGGGATCTACGAGCAGTACTTC
TRBV5-1	NA	NA	TRBJ2-1	CASSSAGGLKRAGDNEQFF	TGCGCCAGCAGCTCGGCCGGGGGGCTTAAGCGGGCTGGAGACAATGAGCAGTTCTTC
TRBV2	NA	NA	TRBJ2-2	CASRGRGTGELFF	TGTGCCTCAAGGGGCAGAGGCACCGGGGAGCTGTTTTTT
TRBV27	NA	TRBD1	TRBJ1-2	CASSPGGVGGYTF	TGTGCCAGCAGCCCAGGGGGCGTGGGTGGCTACACCTTC
TRBV7-8	NA	TRBD2	TRBJ2-1	CASSSGLAGGGQFF	TGTGCCAGCAGCTCGGGACTAGCGGGGGGTGGGCAGTTCTTC
TRBV27	NA	TRBD2	TRBJ2-5	CASSHRLPCEGLAGGGETQYF	TGTGCCAGCAGTCATAGGTTGCCCTGCGAGGGACTAGCGGGAGGAGGCGAGACCCAGTACTTC
TRBV19	NA	TRBD1	TRBJ2-3	CASSIRSGAGQVPTTQYF	TGTGCCAGTAGTATTAGGAGTGGGGCGGGACAGGTGCCAACTACGCAGTATTTT
TRBV4-1	NA	TRBD2	TRBJ2-1	CASSQDRGGNEQFF	TGCGCCAGCAGCCAAGATCGGGGGGGCAATGAGCAGTTCTTC
TRBV19	once	TRBD1	TRBJ1-5	CASSRLGQGGGSNQPQHF	TGTGCCAGTAGTCGCCTAGGACAGGGCGGCGGGAGCAATCAGCCCCAGCATTTT
TRBV19	once	NA	TRBJ1-5	CASSIGYSNQPQHF	TGTGCCAGTAGTATAGGTTATAGCAATCAGCCCCAGCATTTT
TRBV6-5	NA	NA	TRBJ2-4	CATQLARENIQYF	TGTGCCACCCAGCTAGCCCGAGAAAACATTCAGTACTTC
TRBV11-2	NA	NA	TRBJ2-1	CAIAQGYDDEQFF	TGTGCCATCGCACAGGGATATGACGATGAGCAGTTCTTC
TRBV5-1	NA	TRBD2	TRBJ2-5	CASSPSGLAEETQYF	TGCGCCAGCAGCCCCTCAGGACTAGCGGAAGAGACCCAGTACTTC
TRBV2	NA	TRBD1	TRBJ2-1	CASSDGGQGYKDEQFF	TGTGCCAGCAGTGATGGAGGACAGGGGTATAAGGATGAGCAGTTCTTC
TRBV5-4	once	TRBD2	TRBJ2-4	CASSPDPREGRIGIQYF	TGTGCCAGCAGCCCTGATCCCCGGGAGGGCCGTATAGGCATTCAGTACTTC
TRBV7-3	few	TRBD2	TRBJ2-1	CASSLGGRAAYNEQFF	TGTGCCAGCAGCTTAGGCGGGAGGGCCGCCTACAATGAGCAGTTCTTC
TRBV6-2/TRBV6-3	NA	TRBD1	TRBJ1-1	CASSYPGQGMNTEAFF	TGTGCCAGCAGTTACCCTGGACAGGGGATGAACACTGAAGCTTTCTTT
TRBV5-1	NA	NA	TRBJ1-3	CASSLSSGNTIYF	TGCGCCAGCAGCCTCAGCTCTGGAAACACCATATATTTT
TRBV9	NA	TRBD1	TRBJ2-5	CASSVGQGTGTQYF	TGTGCCAGCAGCGTAGGGCAGGGGACAGGGACCCAGTACTTC
TRBV5-6	NA	NA	TRBJ2-7	CASNPLGGPYEQYF	TGTGCCAGCAACCCGTTGGGCGGGCCCTACGAGCAGTACTTC
TRBV3-1/TRBV3-2	NA	NA	TRBJ2-7	CASSLPGRTGEQYF	TGTGCCAGCAGCCTCCCAGGGAGGACGGGCGAGCAGTACTTC
TRBV5-5	NA	TRBD2	TRBJ2-5	CASSSPGTSGGAPETQYF	TGTGCCAGCAGCTCCCCCGGGACTAGCGGGGGGGCCCCAGAGACCCAGTACTTC
TRBV6-4	NA	TRBD2	TRBJ2-3	CASKTSGNSDTQYF	TGTGCCAGCAAGACTAGCGGGAACTCAGATACGCAGTATTTT
TRBV5-1	NA	NA	TRBJ2-3	CASRSTATDTQYF	TGCGCCAGCAGGTCGACTGCCACAGATACGCAGTATTTT
TRBV5-1	few	TRBD1	TRBJ1-2	CASSQGASGYTF	TGCGCCAGCAGTCAGGGGGCAAGTGGCTACACCTTC
TRBV2	NA	TRBD2	TRBJ2-3	CATSGLAGGLDTQYF	TGTGCCACCTCAGGACTAGCGGGGGGCCTGGATACGCAGTATTTT
TRBV5-1	NA	NA	TRBJ2-3	CASSLMHPYTDTQYF	TGCGCCAGCAGCTTAATGCATCCCTACACAGATACGCAGTATTTT
TRBV14	NA	TRBD2	TRBJ2-3	CASSQVAGGLTDTQYF	TGTGCCAGCAGCCAAGTAGCGGGGGGTTTGACAGATACGCAGTATTTT
TRBV2	NA	TRBD1	TRBJ1-2	CASSRTGGPYGYTF	TGTGCCAGCAGTCGGACAGGGGGCCCCTATGGCTACACCTTC
TRBV30	NA	TRBD2	TRBJ2-7	CAWSGGGSSYEQYF	TGTGCCTGGAGTGGCGGGGGAAGCTCCTACGAGCAGTACTTC
TRBV7-2	NA	TRBD2	TRBJ2-5	CASSPRGGETQYF	TGTGCCAGCAGCCCCCGGGGGGGCGAGACCCAGTACTTC
TRBV12-3/TRBV12-4	NA	NA	TRBJ1-1	CASSFGRKSFF	TGTGCCAGCAGTTTCGGCAGGAAATCTTTCTTT
TRBV7-3	NA	NA	TRBJ2-1	CASSLTGRGNEQFF	TGTGCCAGCAGCTTAACGGGCAGGGGAAATGAGCAGTTCTTC
TRBV30	NA	NA	TRBJ1-6	CAWTRRDREYSPLHF	TGTGCCTGGACCCGCCGGGACCGGGAGTATTCACCCCTCCACTTT
TRBV9	NA	TRBD1	TRBJ1-4	CASSPTGVGEKLFF	TGTGCCAGCAGCCCTACAGGGGTGGGTGAAAAACTGTTTTTT
TRBV10-3	NA	NA	TRBJ2-7	CAISPLGSHEQYF	TGTGCCATCAGTCCCTTAGGGAGCCACGAGCAGTACTTC